The source of this T cell receptor (beta chain) is a study of blood T cell repertoires in COVID-19. Study context: The analysed material was cDNA or gDNA that came from T cells, B-cell-depleted T cells, or PBMCs.

How the authors handled the data: Reference gene primer amplification gave estimated nucleated cell counts. TCRdb's copy holds only in-frame clones and misses some; the assay was immunoSEQ multiplex PCR. For V, J and clone size, that table is used; D and trimming come from the DNA. The table lists 400,000 to 450,000 clones, around nine tenths of them singletons. The CDR3 loop spans 14 amino acids. The germline V and J ends were trimmed by 3 bases and 7 bases, with 10 bases remaining between them. Germline values: CDR1 SNHLY, CDR2 FYNNEI. As for this clone: Other nucleotide sequences from this sample produce the same CDR3.

Seattle enrolled patients during active infection and tracked them longitudinally. The material sequenced was peripheral blood. The receptor was derived from a woman aged 40 to 50 with COVID-19, enrolled during active disease. The chain uses TRBV2 and TRBJ1-6, with D possibly matching TRBD1 (5 bases). In nucleotides, the CDR3 is TGTGCCAGCAGTGAGGGCAGGGTCAATTCACCCCTCCACTTT. It encodes CASSEGRVNSPLHF.